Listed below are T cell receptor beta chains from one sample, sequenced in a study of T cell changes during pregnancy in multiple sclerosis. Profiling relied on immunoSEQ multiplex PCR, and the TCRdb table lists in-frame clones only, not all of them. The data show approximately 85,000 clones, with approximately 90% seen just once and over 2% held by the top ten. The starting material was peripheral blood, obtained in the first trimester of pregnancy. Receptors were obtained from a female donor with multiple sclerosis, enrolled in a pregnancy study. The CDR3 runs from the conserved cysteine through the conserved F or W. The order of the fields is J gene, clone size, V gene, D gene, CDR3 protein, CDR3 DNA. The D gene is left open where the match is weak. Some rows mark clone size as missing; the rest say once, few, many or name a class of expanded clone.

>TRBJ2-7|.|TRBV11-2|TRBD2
CASSPNSGTSYEQYF
TGTGCCAGCAGCCCCAACTCCGGGACTAGCTACGAGCAGTACTTC
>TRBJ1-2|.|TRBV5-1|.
CASSSDTGRGYTF
TGCGCCAGCAGCTCCGATACAGGACGTGGCTACACCTTC
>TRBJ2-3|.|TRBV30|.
CAWSPRGWADTQYF
TGTGCCTGGAGCCCCCGGGGGTGGGCAGATACGCAGTATTTT
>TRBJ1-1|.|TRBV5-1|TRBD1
CASSLGQENTEAFF
TGCGCCAGCAGCCTTGGACAGGAGAACACTGAAGCTTTCTTT
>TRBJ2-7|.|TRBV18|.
CASSPAGGYEQYF
TGTGCCAGCTCACCGGCGGGTGGCTACGAGCAGTACTTC
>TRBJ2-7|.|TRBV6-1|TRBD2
CASRGEVAGVREQYF
TGTGCCAGCAGGGGAGAGGTAGCGGGAGTTCGAGAGCAGTACTTC
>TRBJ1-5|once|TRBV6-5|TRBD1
CASRSLQGEGQPQHF
TGTGCCAGCAGATCTCTACAGGGGGAAGGACAGCCCCAGCATTTT
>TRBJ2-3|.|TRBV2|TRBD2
CASRKLKLAGGPDTQYF
TGTGCCAGCAGAAAGCTGAAACTAGCGGGGGGGCCAGATACGCAGTATTTT
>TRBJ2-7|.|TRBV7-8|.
CASSTRKGTLEQYF
TGTGCCAGCAGCACACGAAAAGGGACTCTCGAGCAGTACTTC
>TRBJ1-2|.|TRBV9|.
CASSVAAGGYGYTF
TGTGCCAGCAGCGTAGCGGCAGGTGGATATGGCTACACCTTC
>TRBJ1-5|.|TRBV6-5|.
CASSTDMSSQPQHF
TGTGCCAGCAGTACGGACATGTCGTCTCAGCCCCAGCATTTT
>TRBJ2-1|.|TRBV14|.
CASSQASRFGGPYNEQFF
TGTGCCAGCAGCCAAGCATCTCGCTTCGGGGGGCCTTACAATGAGCAGTTCTTC
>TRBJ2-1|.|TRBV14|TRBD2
CASSQEVAGAYNEQFF
TGTGCCAGCAGCCAAGAGGTAGCGGGGGCCTACAATGAGCAGTTCTTC
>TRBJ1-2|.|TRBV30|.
CAWTGTLLGYGYTF
TGTGCCTGGACCGGGACACTTCTGGGGTATGGCTACACCTTC
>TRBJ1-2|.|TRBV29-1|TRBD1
CSVEVNRGSGGYTF
TGCAGCGTTGAAGTCAACAGGGGAAGCGGTGGCTACACCTTC
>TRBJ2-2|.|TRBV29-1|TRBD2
CSGGAGGPFGELFF
TGCAGCGGCGGAGCGGGAGGGCCATTCGGGGAGCTGTTTTTT
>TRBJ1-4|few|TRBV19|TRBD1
CASSTYFSTGGEEKLFF
TGTGCCAGTAGTACCTACTTTTCAACAGGGGGCGAGGAAAAACTGTTTTTT
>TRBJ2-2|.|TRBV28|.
CASSTLVPGLELFF
TGTGCCAGCAGCACCCTGGTGCCGGGATTAGAGCTGTTTTTT
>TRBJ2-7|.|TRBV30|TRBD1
CAWDRGIRTYEQYF
TGTGCCTGGGACAGGGGAATAAGAACCTACGAGCAGTACTTC
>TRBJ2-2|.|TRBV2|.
CASSVAGYTGELFF
TGTGCCAGCAGTGTGGCGGGTTACACCGGGGAGCTGTTTTTT